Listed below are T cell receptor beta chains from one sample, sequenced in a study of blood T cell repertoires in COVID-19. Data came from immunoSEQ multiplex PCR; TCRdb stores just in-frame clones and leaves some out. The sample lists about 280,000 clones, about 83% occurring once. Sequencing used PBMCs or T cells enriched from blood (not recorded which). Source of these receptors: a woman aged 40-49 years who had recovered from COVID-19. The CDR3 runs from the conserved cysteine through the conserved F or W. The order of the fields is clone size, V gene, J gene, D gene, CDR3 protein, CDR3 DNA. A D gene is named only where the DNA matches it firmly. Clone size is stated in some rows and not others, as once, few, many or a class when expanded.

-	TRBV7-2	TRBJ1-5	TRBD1	CASSFGTGFNQPQHF	TGTGCCAGCAGCTTCGGGACAGGGTTCAATCAGCCCCAGCATTTT
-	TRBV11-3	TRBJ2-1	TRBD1	CASSLETGEDEQFF	TGTGCCAGCAGCTTAGAGACAGGGGAAGATGAGCAGTTCTTC
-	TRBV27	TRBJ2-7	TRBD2	CATGGGAGYEQYF	TGTGCTACCGGGGGGGGAGCGGGCTACGAGCAGTACTTC
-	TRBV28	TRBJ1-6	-	CASQRDLTNSPLHF	TGTGCCAGCCAAAGGGACTTGACTAATTCACCCCTCCACTTT
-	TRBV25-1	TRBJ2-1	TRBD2	CASSEYTGTRLFF	TGTGCCAGCAGTGAATATACGGGGACTAGGCTATTCTTC
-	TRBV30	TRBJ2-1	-	CAWSGATYNEQFF	TGTGCCTGGAGTGGCGCCACCTACAATGAGCAGTTCTTC
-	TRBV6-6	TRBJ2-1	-	CASGGASNSYNEQFF	TGTGCCAGCGGGGGGGCTTCCAACTCCTACAATGAGCAGTTCTTC
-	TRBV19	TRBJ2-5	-	CASSIGGQFQETQYF	TGTGCCAGTAGTATAGGGGGACAATTCCAAGAGACCCAGTACTTC
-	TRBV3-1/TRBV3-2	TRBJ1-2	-	CASSPGASANYGYTF	TGTGCCAGCAGCCCAGGGGCGTCCGCTAACTATGGCTACACCTTC
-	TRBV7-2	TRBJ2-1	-	CASSPPRSSSYNEQFF	TGTGCCAGCAGCCCACCTAGGTCTAGCTCCTACAATGAGCAGTTCTTC
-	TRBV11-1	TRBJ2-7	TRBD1	CASSSRDRATYEQYF	TGTGCCAGCAGCTCCCGGGACAGGGCAACCTACGAGCAGTACTTC
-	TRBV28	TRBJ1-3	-	CASSLSGKRNTIYF	TGTGCCAGCAGTTTGTCAGGGAAAAGAAACACCATATATTTT
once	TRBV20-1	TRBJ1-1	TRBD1	CSARQTGGAFF	TGCAGTGCTAGACAGACAGGGGGAGCTTTCTTT
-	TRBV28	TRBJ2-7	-	CASSSRRGSYEQYF	TGTGCCAGCAGTTCCCGGAGGGGTTCCTACGAGCAGTACTTC
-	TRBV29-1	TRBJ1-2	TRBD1	CSVEYDRGSGYTF	TGCAGCGTTGAATATGACAGGGGATCTGGCTACACCTTC
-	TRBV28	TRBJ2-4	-	CASSLTSGNIQYF	TGTGCCAGCAGTTTAACCAGCGGAAACATTCAGTACTTC
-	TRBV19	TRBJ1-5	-	CATARRGSNQPQHF	TGTGCCACCGCAAGGAGGGGCAGCAATCAGCCCCAGCATTTT
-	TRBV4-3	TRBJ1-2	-	CASSQDSGGEDGYTF	TGCGCCAGCAGCCAAGATAGCGGCGGGGAAGATGGCTACACCTTC
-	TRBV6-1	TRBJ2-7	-	CASSEEGATSIANEQYF	TGTGCCAGCAGTGAGGAGGGGGCCACTAGTATCGCTAACGAGCAGTACTTC
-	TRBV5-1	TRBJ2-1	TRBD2	CASSLSGLAISYNEQFF	TGCGCCAGCAGCTTGTCGGGACTAGCGATCTCCTACAATGAGCAGTTCTTC
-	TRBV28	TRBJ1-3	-	CASTLTVPSGNTIYF	TGTGCCAGCACCCTTACAGTTCCATCTGGAAACACCATATATTTT
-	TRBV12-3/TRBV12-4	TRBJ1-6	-	CASSLSRSPLHF	TGTGCCAGCAGTTTATCTCGTTCACCCCTCCACTTT
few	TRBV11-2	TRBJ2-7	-	CASSLAQTYEQYF	TGTGCCAGCAGCTTAGCCCAGACCTACGAGCAGTACTTC
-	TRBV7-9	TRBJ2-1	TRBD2	CASSLLSFTSGIHEQFF	TGTGCCAGCAGCTTACTCTCCTTCACTAGCGGGATCCATGAGCAGTTCTTC
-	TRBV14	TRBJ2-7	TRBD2	CASSLGLAGGYEQYF	TGTGCCAGCAGCCTAGGACTAGCGGGAGGTTACGAGCAGTACTTC
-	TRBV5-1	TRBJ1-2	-	CASSLGRGSGYTF	TGCGCCAGCAGCTTAGGCCGAGGGAGTGGCTACACCTTC
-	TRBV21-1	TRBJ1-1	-	CASSPKGRVTEAFF	TGTGCCAGCAGCCCTAAGGGCAGGGTCACTGAAGCTTTCTTT
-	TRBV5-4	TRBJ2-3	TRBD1	CASGQGATDTQYF	TGTGCCAGCGGCCAGGGGGCCACAGATACGCAGTATTTT
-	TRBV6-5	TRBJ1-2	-	CASSAKNYGYTF	TGTGCCAGCTCTGCGAAGAACTATGGCTACACCTTC
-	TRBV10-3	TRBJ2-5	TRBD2	CAISDGGRAEETQYF	TGTGCCATCAGTGACGGCGGGAGGGCTGAGGAGACCCAGTACTTC
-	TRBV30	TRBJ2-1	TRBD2	CAWRVLAGSGGEQFF	TGTGCCTGGAGGGTACTAGCGGGAAGCGGCGGTGAGCAGTTCTTC
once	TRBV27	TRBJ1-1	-	CASSLKGQNTEAFF	TGTGCCAGCAGTTTGAAGGGGCAGAACACTGAAGCTTTCTTT